At least ten counts were recorded for the clone carrying this T cell receptor beta chain. V was clipped by 5 bases and J by 0 bases, with 7 bases between them. The CDR3 consists of 13 residues. The V gene's germline CDR1 is DFQATT and CDR2 SNEGSKA (reference sequence). TCRdb independently ran MiXCR on the 5' RACE reads; one entry per CDR3 protein. In the table there are under 300,000 distinct CDR3 sequences, 8% to 9.5% of which are singletons. This sample was taken from a study of CD8 T cells in ankylosing spondylitis. The V call is TRBV20-1, the J call TRBJ2-2; D is unclear. The source of this sequence is a male donor with ankylosing spondylitis or in good health (not recorded which). The material sequenced was blood, either unsorted or a sorted T cell fraction (not recorded which). The CDR3 is CSAERPNTGELFF. The DNA of the CDR3 is TGCAGTGCTGAGCGACCGAACACCGGGGAGCTGTTTTTT.